The clone carrying this TCR beta chain was counted a few times. RNA transcripts were the template for amplifying TCR beta CDR3 regions. TCR CDR3 regions were first amplified by RT-PCR with HTBI primers. TCRdb re-called the multiplex PCR reads with MiXCR, one entry per CDR3 protein. This table holds 500,000 to 600,000 distinct CDR3 sequences, 16% found once. The authors took PBMCs from 10 ml fresh peripheral blood. This sample is drawn from a study of T cells in Graves' hyperthyroidism and ophthalmopathy. V was pared by 9 bases and J by 1 base, with 18 bases between. This CDR3 contains 15 residues. The germline V gene has CDR1 ENHRY and CDR2 SYGVKD.

Material for sequencing was blood. This receptor was obtained from a woman between 18 and 29 years old with Graves' hyperthyroidism. The chain uses TRBV10-3 and TRBJ1-1; D is unresolved. The DNA for the CDR3 is TGTGCCATATTAAACGACCGACTTACGAACACTGAAGCTTTCTTT. Translation gives CAILNDRLTNTEAFF.